Following are 15 T cell receptor beta chains from one sample sequenced in a study of molecular identifiers for immune sequencing clone quantification. TCRdb analysed the PCR reads with MiXCR anew, one entry per CDR3 protein. The sample has hundreds of thousands of distinct CDR3 sequences; around 25% are singletons. Sequenced: naive CD8+ T cells from blood, with Jurkat cell RNA spiked in. Subset indicated: FACS-sorted CD8+CD4-CCR7+CD45RA+ naive T cells. These receptors all come from a human donor in good health. Some libraries in this study had Jurkat cell RNA spiked in.

This clonotype was detected many times. V is TRBV6-2 or TRBV6-3 and J is TRBJ2-3; 10 bases map to TRBD2. With 2 bases clipped from V and 5 bases from J, the junction kept 13 bases outside the gene matches. From germline, CDR1 is MNHEY and CDR2 SVGEGT. This CDR3 has 18 amino acids. The CDR3 loop reads CASSYPPFLAGVKDTQYF. CDR3 coding DNA: TGTGCCAGCAGTTACCCACCCTTTCTAGCGGGAGTCAAAGATACGCAGTATTTT.

In this sample, this clonotype turned up a few times. This sequence joins TRBV4-3 and TRBJ2-7, with TRBD2 matching over 9 bases. V shed 0 bases and J 5 bases; nucleotides not matched to a gene: 11. Germline V CDR1 and CDR2: LGHNA, YSLEER. The CDR3 loop spans 17 amino acids. CDR3 sequence: CASSQDDVRLAVHEQYF. DNA for the CDR3: TGCGCCAGCAGCCAAGATGATGTGAGACTAGCGGTCCACGAGCAGTACTTC.

This clonotype was detected only a few times. The rearrangement links TRBV27 to TRBJ2-7; TRBD2 is a possible D gene (6 bases). Germline loops: CDR1 MNHEY, CDR2 SMNVEV (reference sequence). V was clipped by 2 bases and J by 4 bases, with 21 bases between them. The CDR3 has 17 amino acids. The CDR3 here is CASSLIGVRSGWYEQYF. The CDR3 DNA reads as TGTGCCAGCAGTTTAATTGGGGTCAGGAGCGGGTGGTACGAGCAGTACTTC.

This clonotype was counted ten times or more. This chain connects TRBV7-9 to TRBJ2-7; possibly TRBD1 or TRBD2 for D (5 bases each). This CDR3 has 15 residues. The V gene lost 5 bases and the J gene lost 0 bases, with 14 bases spanning the gap. Germline CDR1 and CDR2: SEHNR and FQNEAQ (reference sequence). CDR3 nucleotides: TGTGCCAGCAGCCCGGGGACCTCGAGCTCCTACGAGCAGTACTTC. As protein: CASSPGTSSSYEQYF.

Comment on this clonotype: A much larger clone is a single base away; this may be a read error. In DNA, the CDR3 is TGCGCCAGCAGCGCGGATTCGGGAAGCAATTCACCCCTCCACTTT. Residues: CASSADSGSNSPLHF. The chain joins TRBV5-1 to TRBJ1-6, with no clear D. This CDR3 is built from 15 residues. The V and J ends lost 4 bases and 7 bases respectively, with 15 bases between them. CDR1 and CDR2 (germline): SGHRS, YFSETQ.

In this sample, this clonotype turned up many times. V usage is TRBV28 and J usage is TRBJ1-5; D gene uncertain. In germline, CDR1 is MDHEN, CDR2 SYDVKM. The V end lost 3 bases, the J end lost 0 bases, and 15 bases lay between the germline ends. CDR3 length: 17 residues. CDR3 nucleotides: TGTGCCAGCAGTTTCTCCCCCATGGCATATAGCAATCAGCCCCAGCATTTT. The encoded protein is CASSFSPMAYSNQPQHF.

As to this clonotype: The junction and the germline gene differ at one end; a read error may be behind it. J is TRBJ2-4 and V is TRBV28, with no clear D. Germline-derived CDR1 and CDR2 are MDHEN and SYDVKM. This CDR3 spans 13 amino acids. This chain's CDR3 is CASSLLSTSIQHF. CDR3 coding DNA: TGTGCCAGCAGTTTATTGTCCACGTCCATTCAGCACTTC.

This chain connects TRBV9 to TRBJ1-1; D may be TRBD1 (5 bases). Germline lookup yields CDR1 SGDLS and CDR2 YYNGEE. This CDR3 spans 14 amino acids. Trimming removed 4 bases at V and 7 bases at J, with 17 bases between. For the CDR3, the DNA is TGTGCCAGCAGCCCCGGAAGGGGCGGAGGTGAAGCTTTCTTT. This sequence encodes CASSPGRGGGEAFF.

This clonotype was counted ten times or more. The V call is TRBV28, the J call TRBJ2-5; TRBD2 matches 7 bases. Trimming removed 5 bases from V and 7 bases from J; junction bases left unmatched: 13. The germline gives CDR1 MDHEN, CDR2 SYDVKM. CDR3 length: 15 amino acids. CDR3 bases: TGTGCCAGCAGTCCCCGAGCGGGACCCTATGCGACCCAGTACTTC. This gives the protein CASSPRAGPYATQYF.

With respect to this clonotype: This sequence may be a read error, since a much larger clone differs from it by one base. The chain recombines TRBV10-3 with TRBJ2-3, with unresolved D. The CDR3 spans 13 residues. Germline CDR1 ENHRY, CDR2 SYGVKD. CDR3 DNA sequence: TGTGCCATCGGTGAATACACCACAGATACGCAGTATTTT. Protein sequence: CAIGEYTTDTQYF.

J is TRBJ1-3 and V is TRBV4-3, with TRBD1 identical over 7 bases. CDR1 and CDR2 from the germline V gene are LGHNA and YSLEER. The CDR3 is 18 residues long. Trimming at V came to 2 bases and at J to 0 bases, leaving 10 bases not matched to a gene. CDR3 DNA sequence: TGCGCCAGCAGCCAACAATACAGGGGAAAAGGCTCTGGAAACACCATATATTTT. It yields the protein CASSQQYRGKGSGNTIYF.

This clonotype has at least ten counts. The rearrangement links TRBV13 to TRBJ1-1; TRBD1 might be the D (5 bases). The V end lost 7 bases, the J end lost 8 bases, and 11 bases lay between the germline ends. The CDR3 is made up of 11 amino acids. Germline values: CDR1 PRHDT, CDR2 FYEKMQ (reference sequence). The chain's CDR3 is CASTKGAEAFF. DNA for the CDR3: TGTGCCAGCACCAAAGGGGCGGAAGCTTTCTTT.

V is TRBV19 and J is TRBJ1-6, with 7 bases lining up with TRBD1. Trimming removed 10 bases from V and 5 bases from J; junction bases left unmatched: 5. Germline lookup yields CDR1 LNHDA and CDR2 SQIVND (reference sequence). The CDR3 runs 13 residues. The CDR3 protein is CATRDRNNSPLHF. Written as DNA, the CDR3 is TGTGCCACAAGGGACAGAAATAATTCACCCCTCCACTTT.

This clonotype was seen at least ten times. In nucleotides, the CDR3 is TGTGCCAGCAGCTCGCTGGAAAACATTCAGTACTTC. Encoded protein: CASSSLENIQYF. The chain has TRBV7-9 and TRBJ2-4; D is ambiguous. Germline CDR1 and CDR2: SEHNR and FQNEAQ (reference sequence). The CDR3 is 12 residues long. Trimming pared 4 bases from V and 5 bases from J, leaving 6 bases between.

This clonotype was picked up many times. The chain uses TRBV7-6 and TRBJ2-3, with 7 nucleotides matching TRBD2. Trimming removed 5 bases from V and 4 bases from J; junction bases left unmatched: 9. The germline CDR1 and CDR2 sequences are SGHVS and FNYEAQ. This CDR3 spans 15 amino acids. CDR3 residues: CASSGNPSGSDTQYF. DNA of the CDR3: TGTGCCAGCAGCGGCAATCCTAGCGGATCAGATACGCAGTATTTT.